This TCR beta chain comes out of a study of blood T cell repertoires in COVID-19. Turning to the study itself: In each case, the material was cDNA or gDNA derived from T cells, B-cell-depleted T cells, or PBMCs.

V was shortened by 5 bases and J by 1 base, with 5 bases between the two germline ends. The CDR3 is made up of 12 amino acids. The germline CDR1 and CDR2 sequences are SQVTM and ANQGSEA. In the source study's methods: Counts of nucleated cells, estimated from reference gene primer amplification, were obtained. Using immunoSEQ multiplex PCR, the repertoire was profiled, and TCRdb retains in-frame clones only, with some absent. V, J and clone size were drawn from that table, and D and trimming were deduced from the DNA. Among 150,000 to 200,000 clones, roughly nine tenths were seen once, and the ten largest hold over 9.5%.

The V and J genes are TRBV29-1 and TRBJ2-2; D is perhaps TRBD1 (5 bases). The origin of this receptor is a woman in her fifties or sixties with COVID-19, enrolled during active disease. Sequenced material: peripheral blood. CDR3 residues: CSVQGNTGELFF. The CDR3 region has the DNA TGCAGCGTTCAGGGGAACACCGGGGAGCTGTTTTTT.